The rows below give T cell receptor beta chains drawn from one sample of a study of cytomegalovirus exposure and HLA in healthy donors. The table came from immunoSEQ multiplex PCR; TCRdb's copy has only in-frame clones and leaves some out. This sample has around 280,000 clones, with roughly 89% found just once. The specimen sequenced was PBMCs. Receptor source: a woman aged 18-29 years in good health and CMV-seronegative. The CDR3 runs from the conserved cysteine through the conserved F or W. The D gene is left open where the match is weak. Not every row has a clone size; where given, it reads once, few, many or a size class.

TRBJ2-5,.,TRBV27,TRBD2,CASSSIFFPGLAGGTQEPQYF,TGTGCCAGCAGTTCGATCTTTTTCCCGGGACTAGCGGGGGGTACACAAGAGCCCCAGTACTTC
TRBJ2-7,.,TRBV30,.,CAWSVATGSEQYF,TGTGCCTGGAGTGTAGCGACAGGTTCCGAGCAGTACTTC
TRBJ2-4,.,TRBV27,.,CASDPCLPGSIQYF,TGTGCCAGCGACCCCTGCCTACCGGGTAGCATTCAGTACTTC
TRBJ1-1,.,TRBV18,.,CASSSTDQGGTEAFF,TGTGCCAGCTCAAGCACGGATCAGGGAGGCACTGAAGCTTTCTTT
TRBJ1-3,.,TRBV7-8,.,CASSLGAGNTIYF,TGTGCCAGCAGCTTGGGCGCTGGAAACACCATATATTTT
TRBJ1-6,.,TRBV6-6,TRBD1,CASSPRGQGTSPLHF,TGTGCCAGCAGCCCAAGGGGACAGGGCACCTCACCCCTCCACTTT
TRBJ2-2,.,TRBV5-1,.,CASSLRRAGFTGELFF,TGCGCCAGCAGCTTGCGGAGGGCAGGATTTACCGGGGAGCTGTTTTTT
TRBJ1-2,.,TRBV5-1,.,CASSIQGFGYTF,TGCGCCAGCAGCATACAGGGTTTTGGCTACACCTTC
TRBJ2-3,.,TRBV29-1,TRBD1,CSVGPPSDRVNRVTQYF,TGCAGCGTGGGGCCCCCCTCGGACAGGGTGAACCGGGTTACGCAGTATTTT
TRBJ2-5,.,TRBV29-1,.,CSVEAGGETQYF,TGCAGCGTTGAAGCCGGGGGAGAGACCCAGTACTTC
TRBJ2-1,.,TRBV29-1,.,CSVVGMSEQFF,TGCAGCGTTGTTGGTATGAGTGAGCAGTTCTTC
TRBJ2-5,once,TRBV4-1,TRBD1,CASSNSGTGEETQYF,TGCGCCAGCAGTAACTCCGGGACAGGGGAAGAGACCCAGTACTTC
TRBJ1-6,.,TRBV7-9,TRBD1,CASSLTGQGNSPLHF,TGTGCCAGCAGCCTGACCGGACAGGGTAATTCACCCCTCCACTTT
TRBJ1-2,.,TRBV9,TRBD1,CASSVDRGQGGSPYGYTF,TGTGCCAGCAGCGTAGATCGAGGACAGGGGGGTAGCCCTTATGGCTACACCTTC
TRBJ1-3,.,TRBV7-9,TRBD1,CASSFPGGGNTIYF,TGTGCCAGCAGCTTCCCAGGGGGGGGAAACACCATATATTTT
TRBJ1-1,.,TRBV19,TRBD1,CASSLGQVGSDTEAFF,TGTGCCAGTAGTCTTGGACAGGTCGGAAGTGACACTGAAGCTTTCTTT
TRBJ2-2,.,TRBV7-3,.,CASSFSSDTGELFF,TGTGCCAGCAGCTTTTCTAGTGACACCGGGGAGCTGTTTTTT
TRBJ1-2,.,TRBV7-9,.,CASSLGDNPNYGYTF,TGTGCCAGCAGCTTGGGTGACAACCCTAACTATGGCTACACCTTC
TRBJ2-4,once,TRBV6-1,.,CASSEGGAKNIQYF,TGTGCCAGCAGTGAGGGGGGGGCAAAAAACATTCAGTACTTC
TRBJ1-4,.,TRBV7-9,.,CASSLNRVGNEKLFF,TGTGCCAGCAGCTTAAATCGTGTTGGCAATGAAAAACTGTTTTTT
TRBJ1-1,.,TRBV6-5,.,CASRRTVNTEAFF,TGTGCCAGCAGGAGGACAGTGAACACTGAAGCTTTCTTT
TRBJ1-1,.,TRBV2,.,CASMESVGAEAFF,TGTGCCAGCATGGAATCGGTGGGCGCTGAAGCTTTCTTT
TRBJ1-2,.,TRBV6-5,TRBD1,CASTEGTGSPGGYTF,TGTGCCAGCACCGAAGGGACAGGGAGTCCCGGTGGCTACACCTTC
TRBJ2-2,.,TRBV2,.,CASRTNPNTGELFF,TGTGCCAGCAGAACAAACCCCAACACCGGGGAGCTGTTTTTT
TRBJ2-2,.,TRBV5-4,TRBD2,CASSRTLAGGPKTGELFF,TGTGCCAGCAGCCGCACGCTAGCGGGGGGGCCGAAAACCGGGGAGCTGTTTTTT
TRBJ2-2,.,TRBV5-6,.,CASSLGTNTGELFF,TGTGCCAGCAGCTTGGGGACTAACACCGGGGAGCTGTTTTTT
TRBJ2-3,.,TRBV5-1,.,CASSSQGVKGTDTQYF,TGCGCCAGCAGCTCACAGGGCGTTAAAGGCACAGATACGCAGTATTTT
TRBJ1-1,.,TRBV30,.,CAWSLTGMNTEAFF,TGTGCCTGGAGTCTTACAGGGATGAACACTGAAGCTTTCTTT
TRBJ1-1,.,TRBV19,.,CASSMVYGRALMNTEAFF,TGTGCCAGTAGTATGGTATATGGGAGGGCCCTTATGAACACTGAAGCTTTCTTT
TRBJ2-7,.,TRBV6-5,TRBD1,CASQIGTGLSEQYF,TGTGCCAGTCAGATCGGGACAGGGCTCTCCGAGCAGTACTTC
TRBJ2-7,.,TRBV5-1,TRBD2,CASSGGVPYEQYF,TGCGCCAGCAGCGGGGGGGTCCCCTACGAGCAGTACTTC
TRBJ2-1,.,TRBV13,TRBD2,CASSFVTSGTEQFF,TGTGCCAGCAGCTTTGTGACTAGCGGTACTGAGCAGTTCTTC
TRBJ2-2,once,TRBV9,TRBD2,CASSVGRSNTGELFF,TGTGCCAGCAGCGTCGGGAGGTCGAACACCGGGGAGCTGTTTTTT
TRBJ1-2,.,TRBV6-1,TRBD1,CASIWTGQNYGYTF,TGTGCCAGCATTTGGACAGGGCAGAACTATGGCTACACCTTC
TRBJ1-5,.,TRBV30,.,CAWSRGGDQPQHF,TGTGCCTGGAGTCGGGGGGGGGATCAGCCCCAGCATTTT
TRBJ2-3,.,TRBV5-4,TRBD1,CASSSGTGMGDTQYF,TGTGCCAGCAGCTCCGGGACAGGGATGGGGGATACGCAGTATTTT
TRBJ2-7,once,TRBV11-2,TRBD1,CASSFRRDRFIYEQYF,TGTGCCAGCAGCTTTAGGAGGGACAGGTTTATTTACGAGCAGTACTTC
TRBJ1-5,few,TRBV9,TRBD1,CASSATGNQPQHF,TGTGCCAGCAGCGCGACAGGGAATCAGCCCCAGCATTTT
TRBJ2-7,.,TRBV19,TRBD1,CASSTSGTGPGEQYF,TGTGCCAGTAGTACCTCCGGGACAGGGCCCGGGGAGCAGTACTTC
TRBJ2-7,once,TRBV5-4,TRBD2,CASSLDGLAGNWAEQYF,TGTGCCAGCAGCTTGGACGGGCTAGCGGGGAACTGGGCCGAGCAGTACTTC
TRBJ1-2,.,TRBV27,TRBD1,CASRDSYYGYTF,TGTGCCAGCCGGGACAGTTACTATGGCTACACCTTC
TRBJ2-3,.,TRBV7-9,.,CASSSFTASTDTQYF,TGTGCCAGCAGCTCCTTCACAGCTAGCACAGATACGCAGTATTTT
TRBJ1-1,.,TRBV6-6,TRBD1,CASRGDTGADTEAFF,TGTGCCAGCAGGGGAGATACAGGGGCGGACACTGAAGCTTTCTTT
TRBJ1-6,.,TRBV7-9,.,CSSSFQSANSPLHF,TGTTCCAGCAGCTTTCAGTCTGCTAATTCACCCCTCCACTTT
TRBJ2-7,few,TRBV11-2,TRBD2,CASSLLRTSGYEQYF,TGTGCCAGCAGCTTGCTTAGGACTAGCGGCTACGAGCAGTACTTC
TRBJ2-5,.,TRBV9,TRBD2,CASSVGTSKETQYF,TGTGCCAGCAGCGTAGGGACTAGTAAAGAGACCCAGTACTTC
TRBJ1-2,.,TRBV18,TRBD1,CASSRPGQGYGYTF,TGTGCCAGCTCACGGCCGGGACAGGGCTATGGCTACACCTTC
TRBJ2-7,.,TRBV13,.,CASSSHATSSYEQYF,TGTGCCAGCAGCTCCCATGCCACCTCCAGCTACGAGCAGTACTTC
TRBJ2-3,.,TRBV19,TRBD2,CASSIRGLAGSGTDTQYF,TGTGCCAGTAGTATAAGGGGACTAGCGGGGTCTGGCACAGATACGCAGTATTTT
TRBJ1-2,.,TRBV30,.,CAWRGISGGETYGYTF,TGTGCCTGGAGGGGAATTTCGGGGGGGGAAACCTATGGCTACACCTTC
TRBJ1-6,.,TRBV5-1,.,CASSSDIPSYNSPLHF,TGCGCCAGCAGCTCGGACATCCCCTCCTATAATTCACCCCTCCACTTT
TRBJ2-7,.,TRBV2,TRBD2,CASISGGATDEQYF,TGTGCCAGCATTAGCGGGGGGGCTACGGACGAGCAGTACTTC
TRBJ1-5,.,TRBV6-5,.,CASRNTGLGNQPQHF,TGTGCCAGCAGAAATACAGGGCTTGGCAATCAGCCCCAGCATTTT
TRBJ2-5,.,TRBV18,.,CASSPRGTIGPQETQYF,TGTGCCAGCTCACCTCGCGGTACTATCGGCCCACAAGAGACCCAGTACTTC
TRBJ1-6,once,TRBV27,TRBD1,CASSLVTGGYPGSYNSPLHF,TGTGCCAGCAGTTTGGTGACAGGGGGCTATCCAGGCTCCTATAATTCCCCCCTCCACTTT